One and the same sample provided the 15 T cell receptor beta chains below, sequenced in a study of graft-versus-host responses after intestinal transplantation. Assay used: immunoSEQ multiplex PCR; TCRdb lists only in-frame clones, some missing. This repertoire shows about 15,000 clones, around 87% found once; its top ten account for over 6.5%. The material sequenced was bone marrow, taken around 120 days after intestinal transplantation. The receptors were gathered from a human patient who received an intestinal transplant, so some T cells may come from the graft donor.

The rearrangement links TRBV4-1 to TRBJ1-4; possible D gene TRBD1, 5 bases. CDR1 is MGHRA and CDR2 is YSYEKL in the germline V gene. Between the trimmed V and J ends, which lost 6 bases and 0 bases, there was a span of 17 bases. This CDR3 contains 17 residues. CDR3 bases: TGCGCCAGCAGACAGAGAGGGGATTGGGCAACTAATGAAAAACTGTTTTTT. Its translation: CASRQRGDWATNEKLFF.

This clone occurred a few times. This sequence joins TRBV5-6 and TRBJ2-7, with D hard to call. The germline CDR1 and CDR2 sequences are SGHDT and YYEEEE. Trimming took 0 bases from V and 6 from J, leaving 10 bases between them. This CDR3 has 13 amino acids. The CDR3 region has the DNA TGTGCCAGCAGCTTGGGCATCCAATTCGAGCAGTACTTC. This translates into CASSLGIQFEQYF. The whole variable domain, remainder taken from reference TRBV5-6 and TRBJ2-7, is DAGVTQSPTHLIKTRGQQVTLRCSPKSGHDTVSWYQQALGQGPQFIFQYYEEEERQRGNFPDRFSGHQFPNYSSELNVNALLLGDSALYLCASSLGIQFEQYFGPGTRLTVT.

The rearrangement links TRBV19 to TRBJ2-5; D unclear. The CDR3 contains 17 residues. V was cut by 3 bases and J by 5 bases, with 22 bases left in between. From germline, CDR1 is LNHDA and CDR2 SQIVND (reference sequence). CDR3 nucleotides: TGTGCCAGTAGTATCAATCCCAACGCGATTATGGGGGAGACCCAGTACTTC. It encodes CASSINPNAIMGETQYF.

J is TRBJ1-1 and V is TRBV30, with TRBD1 identical over 9 bases. The CDR3 totals 16 residues. V lost 0 bases to trimming and J lost 5 bases; unmatched junction nucleotides: 10. Germline V gene lookup returns CDR1 GTSNPN and CDR2 SVGIG (reference sequence). DNA for the CDR3: TGTGCCTGGAGTGTACTAACAGGGGGCCTTAGGACTGAAGCTTTCTTT. This gives the protein CAWSVLTGGLRTEAFF.

This chain links TRBV30 with TRBJ2-3; TRBD2 matches at 9 bases. CDR1 is GTSNPN and CDR2 is SVGIG in the germline V gene (reference sequence). The CDR3 loop spans 14 amino acids. Unmatched junction bases numbered 3, after V lost 2 bases and J lost 3 bases. CDR3 sequence: CAWSSGRTTDTQYF. CDR3 nucleotides: TGTGCCTGGAGTAGCGGGAGGACTACAGATACGCAGTATTTT. Combining the CDR3 with reference TRBV30 and TRBJ2-3 gives the whole variable domain SQTIHQWPATLVQPVGSPLSLECTVEGTSNPNLYWYRQAAGRGLQLLFYSVGIGQISSEVPQNLSASRPQDRQFILSSKKLLLSDSGFYLCAWSSGRTTDTQYFGPGTRLTVL.

The chain combines TRBV11-3 with TRBJ2-7, with 9 bases aligning to TRBD1. This CDR3 contains 13 residues. The V gene end was trimmed by 5 bases and the J gene end by 10 bases; junction bases not matched to a gene: 9. Germline V gene sequence: CDR1 SGHNT, CDR2 YENEEA. This CDR3 reads CASSGGQGGPQYF. CDR3 coding DNA: TGTGCCAGCAGCGGGGGACAGGGAGGACCTCAGTACTTC.

DNA of the CDR3: TGTGCCAGCAGTGAAACAGCGGGAGAGTCGAATGAGCAGTTCTTC. Protein: CASSETAGESNEQFF. The chain couples TRBV2 to TRBJ2-1, with 8 positions matching TRBD2. This CDR3 is built from 15 residues. V lost 2 bases to trimming and J lost 7 bases; unmatched junction nucleotides: 7. Per the germline V gene, CDR1 is SNHLY and CDR2 is FYNNEI.

J is TRBJ2-1 and V is TRBV7-2; D could derive from TRBD1 or TRBD2 (7 bases each). Germline V lookup: CDR1 SGHTA, CDR2 FQGNSA. There are 15 residues in the CDR3. V was clipped by 6 bases and J by 4 bases, with 16 bases between them. The CDR3 is CASRDSGTAYNEQFF. The DNA of the CDR3 is TGTGCCAGCAGGGACAGCGGGACAGCTTACAATGAGCAGTTCTTC. Based on the CDR3 plus reference TRBV7-2 and TRBJ2-1, the full variable domain is GAGVSQSPSNKVTEKGKDVELRCDPISGHTALYWYRQSLGQGLEFLIYFQGNSAPDKSGLPSDRFSAERTGGSVSTLTIQRTQQEDSAVYLCASRDSGTAYNEQFFGPGTRLTVL.

In its sample, this clone was seen once. The chain uses TRBV27 and TRBJ2-7; possible D gene TRBD1, 5 bases. The CDR3 covers 15 residues. Germline V CDR1 and CDR2: MNHEY, SMNVEV (reference sequence). Trimming pared 2 bases from V and 5 bases from J, leaving 16 bases between. The DNA for the CDR3 is TGTGCCAGCAGTTTAAGTATTGCAGGGTTCAACGAGCAGTACTTC. Encoded protein: CASSLSIAGFNEQYF.

This clone was seen a handful of times. V usage is TRBV7-9 and J usage is TRBJ1-1, with D unclear. Trimming cost V 2 bases and J 3 bases, with 4 bases left between them. In germline, CDR1 is SEHNR, CDR2 FQNEAQ (reference sequence). The CDR3 totals 12 residues. CDR3 sequence: CASSLRDTEAFF. The CDR3 nucleotides read TGTGCCAGCAGCTTAAGGGACACTGAAGCTTTCTTT.

This chain connects TRBV30 to TRBJ2-1; 7 nucleotides agree with TRBD1. Looked up from germline, CDR1 is GTSNPN and CDR2 is SVGIG (reference sequence). The CDR3 covers 17 residues. Unmatched junction bases numbered 13, after V lost 3 bases and J lost 2 bases. This chain's CDR3 is CAWSVLGEGGPYNEQFF. The CDR3 DNA reads as TGTGCCTGGAGCGTACTCGGGGAAGGGGGCCCCTACAATGAGCAGTTCTTC. Filled out from reference TRBV30 and TRBJ2-1, the complete variable domain reads SQTIHQWPATLVQPVGSPLSLECTVEGTSNPNLYWYRQAAGRGLQLLFYSVGIGQISSEVPQNLSASRPQDRQFILSSKKLLLSDSGFYLCAWSVLGEGGPYNEQFFGPGTRLTVL.

The chain joins TRBV6-5 to TRBJ2-1; a possible D gene is TRBD1 (5 bases). The V end was cut by 2 bases, the J end by 0 bases, with 5 bases between. Germline loops: CDR1 MNHEY, CDR2 SVGAGI. The CDR3 covers 14 residues. The CDR3 DNA reads as TGTGCCAGCAGTTACAGGGGCTCCTACAATGAGCAGTTCTTC. It is translated as CASSYRGSYNEQFF.

The V and J genes are TRBV9 and TRBJ2-5; 7 bases align to TRBD2. Trimming took 0 bases from V and 1 from J; bases not matched to a gene: 9. Germline CDR1 reads SGDLS; CDR2 reads YYNGEE. The CDR3 consists of 17 residues. The CDR3 coding sequence is TGTGCCAGCAGCGTAGCTCAGGGACCGGGGGGCCAAGAGACCCAGTACTTC. This encodes CASSVAQGPGGQETQYF.

As regards this clone: At the DNA level, this CDR3 is encoded by other sequences in the same sample as well. This rearrangement joins TRBV19 to TRBJ2-2; 10 positions match TRBD2. The V segment lost 7 bases and the J segment 5 bases; nucleotides outside the gene matches: 10. The germline CDR1 and CDR2 sequences are LNHDA and SQIVND (reference sequence). This CDR3 is built from 16 residues. CDR3 nucleotide sequence: TGTGCCAGTACGGGGCTAGCGGGAGTCAAGACCGGGGAGCTGTTTTTT. It encodes CASTGLAGVKTGELFF.

The V and J genes are TRBV5-1 and TRBJ2-1; 11 bases agree with TRBD2. Trimming at V came to 1 base and at J to 6 bases, leaving 12 bases not matched to a gene. CDR1 is SGHRS and CDR2 is YFSETQ in the germline V gene. This CDR3 has 18 amino acids. The CDR3 spells CASSLRVSGRAEGNEQFF. CDR3 DNA sequence: TGCGCCAGCAGCTTGAGGGTTAGCGGGAGGGCCGAGGGCAATGAGCAGTTCTTC.